These 21 T cell receptor beta chains share one sample of origin, sequenced in a study of cytomegalovirus exposure and HLA in healthy donors. This PCR relied on a set of 60 Vbeta primers and 13 Jbeta primers. Sequenced by immunoSEQ multiplex PCR; TCRdb stores in-frame clones only, minus some. Of approximately 160,000 clones in the sample, roughly 84% were seen once. Sample: PBMCs. The origin of the receptors is a boy aged 2-15 years in good health and CMV-seronegative.

This rearrangement joins TRBV6-5 to TRBJ2-1; TRBD1 might be the D (5 bases). The CDR3 spans 15 residues. Germline values: CDR1 MNHEY, CDR2 SVGAGI. Trimming took 0 bases from V and 4 from J, leaving 10 bases between them. The CDR3: CASSYSQGFYNEQFF. The DNA of the CDR3 is TGTGCCAGCAGTTACTCCCAGGGTTTTTACAATGAGCAGTTCTTC.

This clone was observed a few times. The chain recombines TRBV6-1 with TRBJ1-2; 7 nucleotides agree with TRBD1. Germline assignment: CDR1 MNHNS and CDR2 SASEGT. The CDR3 consists of 14 residues. Trimming cost V 3 bases and J 4 bases; bases outside gene matches: 5. The CDR3 DNA reads TGTGCCAGCAGTGAGACAGGGTTTGGCTATGGCTACACCTTC. This encodes CASSETGFGYGYTF.

The V and J genes are TRBV2 and TRBJ2-5; TRBD2 might be the D (6 bases). Near its end, the DNA agrees better with TRBJ2-7, so the J call may be wrong. The CDR3 contains 16 residues. Germline V gene sequence: CDR1 SNHLY, CDR2 FYNNEI. The CDR3 protein is CASSVGTASPSYEQYF. CDR3 nucleotide sequence: TGTGCCAGCAGCGTCGGGACTGCCTCCCCATCCTACGAGCAGTACTTC.

This clone was found once. The rearrangement uses TRBV6-1 and TRBJ2-3; the match to TRBD2 covers 8 bases. Germline values: CDR1 MNHNS, CDR2 SASEGT. The CDR3 consists of 15 residues. Trimming cost V 6 bases and J 5 bases; bases outside gene matches: 10. The chain's CDR3 is CASSLRPGGGDTQYF. The DNA of the CDR3 is TGTGCCAGCAGCCTCCGACCGGGGGGGGGAGATACGCAGTATTTT.

Only one count was recorded for this clone. V and J are TRBV7-6 and TRBJ2-2; 11 bases are a match to TRBD2. Germline V gene lookup returns CDR1 SGHVS and CDR2 FNYEAQ. This CDR3 has 18 amino acids. V was clipped by 5 bases and J by 5 bases; unmatched bases: 13. CDR3 nucleotides: TGTGCCAGCAGCGCGTTCTCGAATCTAGCGGGAGGTACCGGGGAGCTGTTTTTT. Translated: CASSAFSNLAGGTGELFF.

The V and J genes are TRBV5-1 and TRBJ2-5; D remains ambiguous. Germline V gene data show CDR1 as SGHRS and CDR2 as YFSETQ. V was shortened by 5 bases and J by 4 bases, with 12 bases between the two germline ends. The CDR3 covers 13 residues. CDR3: CASSGEVGETQYF. Written as DNA, the CDR3 is TGCGCCAGCAGTGGTGAGGTGGGAGAGACCCAGTACTTC. Together with reference TRBV5-1 and TRBJ2-5, the CDR3 gives the full variable domain: KAGVTQTPRYLIKTRGQQVTLSCSPISGHRSVSWYQQTPGQGLQFLFEYFSETQRNKGNFPGRFSGRQFSNSRSEMNVSTLELGDSALYLCASSGEVGETQYFGPGTRLLVL.

The rearrangement joins TRBV6-6 to TRBJ2-3; TRBD2 agrees at 8 bases. V dropped 11 bases and J dropped 3; count of bases not matched to a gene: 13. The germline CDR1 and CDR2 sequences are MNHNY and SVGAGI (reference sequence). The CDR3 extends over 15 amino acids. In DNA form, the CDR3 reads TGTGCCTCCTACGGGGGGGGTTTATCGACAGATACGCAGTATTTT. This sequence encodes CASYGGGLSTDTQYF.

This chain connects TRBV2 to TRBJ2-2; 7 bases match TRBD1. V was pared by 7 bases and J by 0 bases, with 5 bases of the junction left unmatched. Germline loops: CDR1 SNHLY, CDR2 FYNNEI. This CDR3 has 15 amino acids. The CDR3: CASIWDSSNTGELFF. DNA of the CDR3: TGTGCCAGCATTTGGGACAGCTCGAACACCGGGGAGCTGTTTTTT.

The rearrangement uses TRBV13 and TRBJ1-1; D gene ambiguous. Germline lookup yields CDR1 PRHDT and CDR2 FYEKMQ (reference sequence). V gave up 5 bases and J gave up 6 bases, with 10 bases separating them. The CDR3 is 12 residues long. In DNA, the CDR3 is TGTGCCAGCAGCCTCGGGATTGCTGAAGCTTTCTTT. Its translation: CASSLGIAEAFF.

The V gene is TRBV19, the J gene TRBJ2-7, with 11 bases lining up with TRBD2. The CDR3 contains 14 residues. The V gene's germline CDR1 is LNHDA and CDR2 SQIVND (reference sequence). Unmatched junction bases numbered 3, after V lost 5 bases and J lost 3 bases. Written as DNA, the CDR3 is TGTGCCAGTAGTGCGGGACTAGCGGTCTACGAGCAGTACTTC. It yields the protein CASSAGLAVYEQYF.

This sequence joins TRBV2 and TRBJ2-4, with TRBD1 identical over 9 bases. The germline V gene encodes CDR1 SNHLY and CDR2 FYNNEI. This CDR3 region has 15 residues. V lost 6 bases and J lost 1; bases outside the gene matches: 4. CDR3 region: CASRNRGQAKNIQYF. CDR3 coding DNA: TGTGCCAGCAGGAACAGGGGGCAGGCCAAAAACATTCAGTACTTC.

The chain combines TRBV27 with TRBJ2-7, with 9 positions matching TRBD1. The V gene's germline CDR1 is MNHEY and CDR2 SMNVEV (reference sequence). This CDR3 has 14 amino acids. The J segment lost 5 bases and the V segment lost 2 bases, leaving 4 bases of the junction unmatched. For the CDR3, the DNA is TGTGCCAGCAGTTTAGACAGGGGGAGCGACGAGCAGTACTTC. Residues: CASSLDRGSDEQYF.

This chain connects TRBV5-6 to TRBJ2-7; TRBD1 matches 9 bases. The CDR3 extends over 15 amino acids. V shed 5 bases, J shed 3 bases, and the junction held 9 bases outside the gene matches. Per the germline V gene, CDR1 is SGHDT and CDR2 is YYEEEE. The CDR3 bases are TGTGCCAGCAGTTTCTACAGGGGGCCCCACTACGAGCAGTACTTC. Translating gives CASSFYRGPHYEQYF.

This sequence joins TRBV2 and TRBJ2-7, with TRBD2 matching over 7 bases. The length of the CDR3 is 13 residues. Germline assignment: CDR1 SNHLY and CDR2 FYNNEI. V was clipped by 6 bases and J by 7 bases; unmatched bases: 9. The CDR3 DNA follows: TGTGCCAGCAGGGCGGCCTCTAGCGGAGAGCAGTACTTC. Its protein is CASRAASSGEQYF.

This chain joins TRBV7-6 and TRBJ2-1; perhaps TRBD1 as D (5 bases). Germline V gene lookup returns CDR1 SGHVS and CDR2 FNYEAQ. V was cut by 5 bases and J by 2 bases, with 13 bases left in between. This CDR3 is 15 amino acids long. CDR3 in amino acids: CASSEDIPPYNEQFF. Written as DNA, the CDR3 is TGTGCCAGCAGCGAGGACATCCCACCCTACAATGAGCAGTTCTTC.

The chain links TRBV5-1 to TRBJ2-3, with D perhaps matching TRBD2 (5 bases). Germline V lookup: CDR1 SGHRS, CDR2 YFSETQ. V was cut by 2 bases and J by 1 base, with 5 bases left in between. The CDR3 consists of 13 residues. The CDR3 loop reads CASSFGGTDTQYF. CDR3 sequence (DNA): TGCGCCAGCAGCTTCGGGGGCACAGATACGCAGTATTTT. The full variable domain, its missing parts supplied by reference TRBV5-1 and TRBJ2-3, is KAGVTQTPRYLIKTRGQQVTLSCSPISGHRSVSWYQQTPGQGLQFLFEYFSETQRNKGNFPGRFSGRQFSNSRSEMNVSTLELGDSALYLCASSFGGTDTQYFGPGTRLTVL.

The V and J genes are TRBV30 and TRBJ1-1; D is uncertain. Germline values: CDR1 GTSNPN, CDR2 SVGIG (reference sequence). The CDR3 has 13 residues. V was clipped by 0 bases and J by 7 bases, with 12 bases between them. CDR3 amino acids: CAWSVRRPLEAFF. For the CDR3, the DNA is TGTGCCTGGAGTGTCAGGAGGCCCCTTGAAGCTTTCTTT.

This chain joins TRBV19 and TRBJ2-5; D possibly corresponds to TRBD1 (6 bases). The CDR3 length is 13 residues. Germline V CDR1 and CDR2: LNHDA, SQIVND (reference sequence). V was shortened by 7 bases and J by 3 bases, with 12 bases between the two germline ends. CDR3 in amino acids: CASTSDRKETQYF. The CDR3 coding sequence is TGTGCCAGTACCTCCGACAGGAAAGAGACCCAGTACTTC.

V usage is TRBV6-1 and J usage is TRBJ2-5, with a weak D call TRBD1 (5 bases). Germline CDR1 is MNHNS and CDR2 is SASEGT. The CDR3 totals 17 residues. V dropped 3 bases and J dropped 2 bases, with 19 bases sitting between them. The CDR3 DNA sequence: TGTGCCAGCAGTGAGAGGACAAACCCCACGTCGCAAGAGACCCAGTACTTC. Protein product: CASSERTNPTSQETQYF.

The rearrangement uses TRBV7-9 and TRBJ2-3; no reliable D call. Germline lookup yields CDR1 SEHNR and CDR2 FQNEAQ (reference sequence). V dropped 5 bases and J dropped 0 bases, with 6 bases sitting between them. The CDR3 is made up of 13 amino acids. CDR3 amino acids: CASSGDSTDTQYF. The CDR3 DNA reads as TGTGCCAGCAGCGGAGACAGCACAGATACGCAGTATTTT. Full variable domain (rest looked up from reference TRBV7-9 and TRBJ2-3): DTGVSQNPRHKITKRGQNVTFRCDPISEHNRLYWYRQTLGQGPEFLTYFQNEAQLEKSRLLSDRFSAERPKGSFSTLEIQRTEQGDSAMYLCASSGDSTDTQYFGPGTRLTVL.

The chain recombines TRBV28 with TRBJ1-1; TRBD1 aligns across 8 bases. V shed 8 bases and J 1 base; nucleotides not matched to a gene: 3. The CDR3 has 13 residues. Germline V CDR1 and CDR2: MDHEN, SYDVKM. CDR3 nucleotide sequence: TGTGCCAGCGTGGACAGGGCGAACACTGAAGCTTTCTTT. Translated, it gives CASVDRANTEAFF.